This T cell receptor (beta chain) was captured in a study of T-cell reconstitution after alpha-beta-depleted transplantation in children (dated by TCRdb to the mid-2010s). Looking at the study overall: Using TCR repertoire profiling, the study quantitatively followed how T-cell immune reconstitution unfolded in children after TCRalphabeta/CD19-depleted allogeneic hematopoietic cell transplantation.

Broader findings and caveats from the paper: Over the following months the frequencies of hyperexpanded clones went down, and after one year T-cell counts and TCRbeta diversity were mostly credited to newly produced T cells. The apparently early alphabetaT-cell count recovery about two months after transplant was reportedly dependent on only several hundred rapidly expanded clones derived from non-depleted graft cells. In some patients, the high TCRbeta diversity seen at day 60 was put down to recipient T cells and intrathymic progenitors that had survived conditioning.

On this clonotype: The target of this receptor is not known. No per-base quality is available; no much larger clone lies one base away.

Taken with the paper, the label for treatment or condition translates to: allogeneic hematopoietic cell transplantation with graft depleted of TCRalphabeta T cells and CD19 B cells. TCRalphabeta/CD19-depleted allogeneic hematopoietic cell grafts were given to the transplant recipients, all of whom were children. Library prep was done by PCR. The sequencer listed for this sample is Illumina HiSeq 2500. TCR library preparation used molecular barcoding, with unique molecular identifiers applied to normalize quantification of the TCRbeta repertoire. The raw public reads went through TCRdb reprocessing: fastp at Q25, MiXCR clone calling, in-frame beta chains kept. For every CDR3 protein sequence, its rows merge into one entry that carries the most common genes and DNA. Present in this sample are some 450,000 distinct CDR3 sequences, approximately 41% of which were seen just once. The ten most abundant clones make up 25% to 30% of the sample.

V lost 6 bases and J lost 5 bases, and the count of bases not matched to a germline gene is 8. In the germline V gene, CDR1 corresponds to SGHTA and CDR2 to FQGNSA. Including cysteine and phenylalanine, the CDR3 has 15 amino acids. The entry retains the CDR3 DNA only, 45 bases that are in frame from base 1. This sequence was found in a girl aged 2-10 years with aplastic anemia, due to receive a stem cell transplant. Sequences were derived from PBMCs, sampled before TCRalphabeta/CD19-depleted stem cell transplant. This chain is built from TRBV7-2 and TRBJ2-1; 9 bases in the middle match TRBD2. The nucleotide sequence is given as TGTGCCAGCAGGTTCCCGGGACTAGCTAACAATGAGCAGTTCTTC. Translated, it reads CASRFPGLANNEQFF.